The next 30 T cell receptor beta chains were all read from a single sample in a study of T-cell reconstitution after alpha-beta-depleted transplantation in children. Preparation of the TCRbeta library was carried out with unique molecular identifiers. TCRdb called the PCR reads again in MiXCR, with one record for every CDR3 protein. The sample gives some 100,000 distinct CDR3 sequences, about 22% of which show up once; roughly 23% is in the top ten. Sequencing used PBMCs, obtained before TCRalphabeta/CD19-depleted stem cell transplant. Receptors originate from a boy younger than 10 with acute lymphoblastic leukemia, due to receive a stem cell transplant.

This clonotype showed up many times. This chain connects TRBV20-1 to TRBJ2-7; D is unclear. The germline CDR1 and CDR2 sequences are DFQATT and SNEGSKA (reference sequence). CDR3 length equals 13 residues. V lost 7 bases and J 5 bases, leaving 18 bases between the germline ends. CDR3 loop: CSVASRRIDEQYF. DNA of the CDR3: TGCAGTGTTGCCAGTCGCAGGATTGACGAGCAGTACTTC.

This clonotype appeared a few times. The chain joins TRBV4-2 to TRBJ2-1; 7 nucleotides line up with TRBD2. CDR1 is LGHNA, CDR2 YNFKEQ, per germline. This CDR3 is built from 16 residues. Unmatched junction bases numbered 7, after V lost 1 base and J lost 4 bases. DNA of the CDR3: TGTGCCAGCAGCCAAGCCCAACTAGCGTCTTACAATGAGCAGTTCTTC. Amino acids: CASSQAQLASYNEQFF.

As to this clonotype: One end of the junction is discordant with germline, which a read error may explain. The chain is built from TRBV5-1 and TRBJ2-1, with D possibly TRBD1 on 6 matching bases. The CDR3 loop spans 14 amino acids. CDR1 and CDR2 from the germline V gene are SGHRS and YFSETQ. CDR3 region: CASSPQGSYNEQLF. The DNA of the CDR3 is TGCGCCAGCAGCCCCCAGGGGTCCTACAATGAGCAGTTGTTC.

This chain links TRBV2 with TRBJ2-7; D uncertain. In germline, CDR1 is SNHLY, CDR2 FYNNEI. This CDR3 comprises 12 residues. V shed 6 bases and J shed 2 bases, with 8 bases lying between them. The CDR3 nucleotides read TGTGCCAGCAGAGGCCTGCCCTACGAGCAGTACTTC. It encodes CASRGLPYEQYF.

The V gene is TRBV20-1, the J gene TRBJ2-7; tentative D call: TRBD2 (6 bases). The CDR3 sequence is 14 residues long. The V end lost 5 bases, the J end lost 2 bases, and 16 bases lay between the germline ends. The V gene's germline CDR1 is DFQATT and CDR2 SNEGSKA (reference sequence). CDR3 sequence: CSASSRPGAYEQYF. CDR3 nucleotide sequence: TGCAGTGCTTCCTCCAGGCCGGGGGCCTACGAGCAGTACTTC.

This sequence joins TRBV11-2 and TRBJ2-5, with 9 bases that match TRBD2. The V segment lost 0 bases and the J segment 4 bases; nucleotides outside the gene matches: 12. In germline, CDR1 is SGHAT, CDR2 FQNNGV. The CDR3 is 18 amino acids. Here the CDR3 reads CASSLDSAGGPRGETQYF. CDR3 nucleotides: TGTGCCAGCAGCTTAGATTCGGCGGGAGGGCCCAGGGGAGAGACCCAGTACTTC.

This clonotype was seen only a few times. The V call is TRBV4-2, the J call TRBJ2-3; D perhaps matches TRBD1 (5 bases). CDR1 is LGHNA and CDR2 is YNFKEQ in the germline V gene. The V gene lost 2 bases and the J gene lost 1 base, with 10 bases spanning the gap. There are 15 residues in the CDR3. The DNA of the CDR3 is TGTGCCAGCAGCCAACAACCGACAGGCACAGATACGCAGTATTTT. This translates into CASSQQPTGTDTQYF.

As concerns this clonotype: Germline is not matched at one junction end, which may reflect a read error. The chain couples TRBV12-3 or TRBV12-4 to TRBJ2-1, with TRBD2 matching 11 bases. The CDR3 totals 12 residues. The CDR3 loop reads CASRTGLAEPLF. CDR3 bases: TGTGCCAGCAGGACGGGACTAGCGGAGCCACTCTTC.

This clonotype was detected a few times. The chain couples TRBV19 to TRBJ2-7; D perhaps matches TRBD1 (7 bases). The germline V and J ends were trimmed by 5 bases and 5 bases, with 22 bases remaining between them. Germline V gene lookup returns CDR1 LNHDA and CDR2 SQIVND (reference sequence). CDR3 size: 16 residues. The CDR3 DNA follows: TGTGCCAGTAGTGCCCAAGTCGGAGGGGGCGTCCACGAGCAGTACTTC. Its protein product is CASSAQVGGGVHEQYF.

The genes are TRBV7-9 and TRBJ1-2, with no clear D. V was cut by 8 bases and J by 2 bases, with 12 bases left in between. The CDR3 loop spans 13 amino acids. Germline CDR1 and CDR2: SEHNR and FQNEAQ (reference sequence). CDR3 in DNA: TGTGCCAGCTATTGGGCCGAAAACTATGGCTACACCTTC. Protein: CASYWAENYGYTF.

A few counts support this clonotype. The rearrangement links TRBV27 to TRBJ2-5; D could derive from TRBD1 or TRBD2 (5 bases each). This CDR3 region has 15 residues. V lost 5 bases and J lost 2, with 15 bases in between. CDR1 MNHEY and CDR2 SMNVEV come from the germline V gene (reference sequence). In DNA form, the CDR3 reads TGTGCCAGCAGTGGGGTGAGGGACGGTCAAGAGACCCAGTACTTC. Its protein is CASSGVRDGQETQYF.

J is TRBJ2-3 and V is TRBV7-9; 8 bases agree with TRBD2. The CDR3 is 16 amino acids. V shed 1 base and J 1 base; nucleotides not matched to a gene: 4. Germline CDR1 reads SEHNR; CDR2 reads FQNEAQ (reference sequence). CDR3 region: CASSLVAGGRTDTQYF. As DNA, the CDR3 is TGTGCCAGCAGCTTAGTGGCGGGAGGACGCACAGATACGCAGTATTTT.

The chain combines TRBV5-5 with TRBJ2-1, with D perhaps matching TRBD2 (5 bases). The CDR3 is 15 residues long. Between the trimmed V and J ends, which lost 3 bases and 4 bases, there was a span of 14 bases. Germline-derived CDR1 and CDR2 are SGHKS and YYEKEE (reference sequence). The CDR3 region has the DNA TGTGCCAGCAGCTCCACTAGGACTGGATACAATGAGCAGTTCTTC. This gives the protein CASSSTRTGYNEQFF.

This clonotype was counted a few times. The chain combines TRBV5-1 with TRBJ2-7; TRBD1 matches at 9 bases. Germline CDR1 reads SGHRS; CDR2 reads YFSETQ. V shed 1 base, J shed 5 bases, and the junction held 10 bases outside the gene matches. This CDR3 is 16 amino acids long. CDR3 loop: CASSLQTGTGSHEQYF. CDR3 bases: TGCGCCAGCAGCTTGCAAACGGGGACAGGGAGCCACGAGCAGTACTTC.

The chain combines TRBV29-1 with TRBJ1-1; 7 nucleotides line up with TRBD1. This CDR3 has 12 residues. CDR1 SQVTM and CDR2 ANQGSEA come from the germline V gene. J was trimmed by 3 bases and V by 7 bases; bases with no gene match: 5. The CDR3 here is CSAGDSYTEAFF. The CDR3 DNA is TGCAGCGCTGGGGACAGTTACACTGAAGCTTTCTTT. The whole variable domain, filled in from reference TRBV29-1 and TRBJ1-1, reads SAVISQKPSRDICQRGTSLTIQCQVDSQVTMMFWYRQQPGQSLTLIATANQGSEATYESGFVIDKFPISRPNLTFSTLTVSNMSPEDSSIYLCSAGDSYTEAFFGQGTRLTVV.

The chain employs TRBV28 and TRBJ1-1; D is ambiguous. V lost 5 bases and J 8 bases, leaving 9 bases between the germline ends. This CDR3 is built from 11 residues. Germline V gene lookup returns CDR1 MDHEN and CDR2 SYDVKM. CDR3 sequence reads: CASSLEREAFF. The CDR3 nucleotides are TGTGCCAGCAGTCTCGAACGGGAAGCTTTCTTT. The full variable domain, in which reference TRBV28 and TRBJ1-1 provide the parts outside the CDR3, is DVKVTQSSRYLVKRTGEKVFLECVQDMDHENMFWYRQDPGLGLRLIYFSYDVKMKEKGDIPEGYSVSREKKERFSLILESASTNQTSMYLCASSLEREAFFGQGTRLTVV.

This clonotype was counted a few times. The J gene is TRBJ2-3, the V gene TRBV29-1; D gene uncertain. Germline V gives CDR1 SQVTM, CDR2 ANQGSEA. Trimming took 4 bases from V and 2 from J, leaving 10 bases between them. CDR3 length equals 13 residues. The DNA of the CDR3 is TGCAGCGTTGGGGCGCAGTTCACAGATACGCAGTATTTT. It codes for CSVGAQFTDTQYF.

This clonotype was detected ten times or more. CDR3 loop: CASSPQADGETQYF. The DNA of the CDR3 is TGTGCCAGCAGCCCACAGGCGGATGGGGAGACCCAGTACTTC. The chain carries TRBV7-2 and TRBJ2-5; the D gene is possibly TRBD1 (5 bases). V shed 5 bases and J shed 5 bases, with 15 bases lying between them. CDR1 and CDR2 from the germline V gene are SGHTA and FQGNSA. The CDR3 extends over 14 amino acids.

This clonotype was recorded a few times. This chain connects TRBV11-2 to TRBJ2-3; D uncertain. V gave up 4 bases and J gave up 11 bases, with 10 bases separating them. The CDR3 extends over 11 amino acids. Germline V gives CDR1 SGHAT, CDR2 FQNNGV. The CDR3 coding sequence is TGTGCCAGCAGCTACGGAGACGGGCAGTATTTT. This sequence encodes CASSYGDGQYF.

The chain uses TRBV5-6 and TRBJ2-6; D is uncertain. The CDR3 sequence is 14 residues long. Trimming stripped 4 bases from V and 2 bases from J, with 7 bases between. Germline V gene sequence: CDR1 SGHDT, CDR2 YYEEEE. The chain's CDR3 is CASSLTAGANVLTF. In DNA, the CDR3 is TGTGCCAGCAGCCTAACAGCTGGGGCCAACGTCCTGACTTTC.

The rearrangement uses TRBV6-2 or TRBV6-3 and TRBJ2-1; weak D call: TRBD1 (6 bases). The CDR3 length is 12 residues. The V gene lost 6 bases and the J gene lost 9 bases, with 12 bases spanning the gap. From germline, CDR1 is MNHEY and CDR2 SVGEGT. CDR3 DNA sequence: TGTGCCAGCAGCTTAGCCAGGGGTGAGCAGTTCTTC. This translates into CASSLARGEQFF.

Many counts were recorded for this clonotype. V and J are TRBV29-1 and TRBJ2-2, with D uncertain. Per the germline V gene, CDR1 is SQVTM and CDR2 is ANQGSEA. V dropped 6 bases and J dropped 7 bases, with 12 bases sitting between them. The CDR3 extends over 12 amino acids. The CDR3 DNA is TGCAGCGTGAACCAGCGAGGCGGGGAGCTGTTTTTT. Its translation is CSVNQRGGELFF.

This sequence joins TRBV10-3 and TRBJ2-2; D gene uncertain. V gave up 0 bases and J gave up 6 bases, with 2 bases separating them. The germline CDR1 and CDR2 sequences are ENHRY and SYGVKD. This CDR3 is built from 12 residues. The DNA of the CDR3 is TGTGCCATCAGTGAGTCTGCCGGGGAGCTGTTTTTT. Its protein product is CAISESAGELFF.

The chain combines TRBV5-1 with TRBJ2-7; 9 bases are a match to TRBD2. This CDR3 spans 15 amino acids. The V gene end was trimmed by 4 bases and the J gene end by 5 bases; junction bases not matched to a gene: 10. In germline, CDR1 is SGHRS, CDR2 YFSETQ. The CDR3 DNA sequence: TGCGCCAGCAGCCAATTGCCGGGACTAGCAAACGAGCAGTACTTC. Its translation is CASSQLPGLANEQYF.

This chain uses TRBV5-1 with TRBJ2-3; D is unclear. CDR1 SGHRS and CDR2 YFSETQ come from the germline V gene. Trimming stripped 4 bases from V and 2 bases from J, with 8 bases between. This CDR3 is 13 amino acids long. The CDR3 protein is CASSLHNTDTQYF. For the CDR3, the DNA is TGCGCCAGCAGCCTGCATAACACAGATACGCAGTATTTT.

This clonotype showed up many times. This rearrangement joins TRBV5-1 to TRBJ2-5; a possible D gene is TRBD2 (6 bases). V was trimmed by 4 bases and J by 5 bases, leaving 15 bases between them. This CDR3 is 14 amino acids long. CDR1 is SGHRS and CDR2 is YFSETQ in the germline V gene. The CDR3 bases are TGCGCCAGCAGCCAGGACTATTCCCGCGAGACCCAGTACTTC. Translating gives CASSQDYSRETQYF.

V and J are TRBV18 and TRBJ1-1; D ambiguous. Between the trimmed V and J ends, which lost 5 bases and 3 bases, there was a span of 10 bases. Germline V gene data show CDR1 as KGHSH and CDR2 as LQKENI. This CDR3 has 13 residues. CDR3 sequence (DNA): TGTGCCAGCTCATCGACCGGGGACACTGAAGCTTTCTTT. This translates into CASSSTGDTEAFF.

This clonotype was detected ten times or more. The chain's CDR3 is CASSQGQRTSGEQYF. The CDR3 nucleotides read TGTGCCAGCAGTCAAGGGCAACGGACTAGTGGCGAGCAGTACTTC. The J gene is TRBJ2-7, the V gene TRBV28; TRBD2 aligns across 7 bases. The CDR3 extends over 15 amino acids. Germline V gene lookup returns CDR1 MDHEN and CDR2 SYDVKM. The junction had 13 bases not matched to a gene; V was cut back by 5 bases and J by 6 bases.

Details on this clonotype: A clone one base away is much larger, so this may be a read error. The rearrangement uses TRBV6-4 and TRBJ2-3, with 8 bases that match TRBD2. Trimming at V came to 2 bases and at J to 4 bases, leaving 5 bases not matched to a gene. The V gene's germline CDR1 is MRHNA and CDR2 SNTAGT. CDR3 length: 15 amino acids. As DNA, the CDR3 is TGTGCCAGCAGTGACACTAGCGGAGGGGCAGATACGCAGTATTTT. Its translation: CASSDTSGGADTQYF.

This clonotype has more than one count but fewer than ten. The rearrangement uses TRBV7-3 and TRBJ2-5; maybe TRBD2 (5 bases). The CDR3 covers 15 residues. Germline V gene data show CDR1 as SGHTA and CDR2 as FQGTGA. V was clipped by 5 bases and J by 3 bases, with 16 bases between them. Here the CDR3 DNA reads TGTGCCAGCAGCCGAATCAGCGGAGGAGAAGAGACCCAGTACTTC. It is translated as CASSRISGGEETQYF.